The subject of this entry is one TCR beta chain. The antigen it binds to is not known. Per-nucleotide qualities are absent, and no much larger clonotype sits a single base away. Sequencing was performed on an Illumina HiSeq 1500. In-frame beta chains were kept once TCRdb had trimmed the public reads at Q25 with fastp and called clones with MiXCR. Identical CDR3 proteins give one entry, which carries the most common genes and DNA. For this sample the table gives 150,000 to 200,000 distinct CDR3 sequences, of which roughly 19% were detected only once. The leading ten clones occupy about 2.9% of the sample. This sample is part of a study of T cell repertoires in cytomegalovirus infection (dated by TCRdb to about 2019). About the full investigation: Because public TCR beta signatures pointed to carriage of CMV infection together with the matching HLA type, the HLA type of each donor mattered for the analysis.

Study-level results and caveats: In the ex vivo response, HLA-C-restricted CMV-specific TCR beta clonotypes were dominant, and in two of eight donors the single most frequent clonotype came from this HLA-C-restricted group. Cumulative frequency of public TCR beta family members discriminated carriers of CMV infection plus the relevant HLA type in this cohort and an independent roughly 340-donor cohort.

The junction shows trimming of 2 bases on V and 7 bases on J, plus 14 bases between the germline ends. From its cysteine to its phenylalanine, the CDR3 spans 14 amino acids. CDR3 DNA only is kept here, 42 bases in frame from base 1. CDR1 SGHVS and CDR2 FQNEAQ were looked up in the germline V gene. This TCR came from a human donor in good health (CMV status not recorded). Some clones in this sample may be carry-over from other donors' samples. The chain couples TRBV7-8 to TRBJ1-2; there is no confident call for the D gene. Sequencing was performed on PBMCs. The CDR3 amino acid sequence is: CASSLQGLGRGYTF. The nucleotide sequence reads TGTGCCAGCAGCTTACAAGGGCTAGGCCGTGGCTACACCTTC.